This TCR beta chain was sequenced in a study of blood T cell repertoires in COVID-19. Looked up from germline, CDR1 is SGDLS and CDR2 is YYNGEE. V lost 4 bases and J lost 1; bases outside the gene matches: 9. This CDR3 has 16 residues. Some clones are missing from TCRdb's copy, which holds only in-frame ones; the method was immunoSEQ multiplex PCR. The sample consists of fewer than 50,000 clones, 83% of them appearing once. This chain joins TRBV9 and TRBJ2-5; 8 bases match TRBD1. Source material: peripheral blood. The origin of this receptor is a woman over 75 with active or convalescent COVID-19. CDR3 residues: CASSTTGTGVQETQYF. The CDR3 DNA reads as TGTGCCAGCAGCACCACCGGGACAGGAGTCCAAGAGACCCAGTACTTC.